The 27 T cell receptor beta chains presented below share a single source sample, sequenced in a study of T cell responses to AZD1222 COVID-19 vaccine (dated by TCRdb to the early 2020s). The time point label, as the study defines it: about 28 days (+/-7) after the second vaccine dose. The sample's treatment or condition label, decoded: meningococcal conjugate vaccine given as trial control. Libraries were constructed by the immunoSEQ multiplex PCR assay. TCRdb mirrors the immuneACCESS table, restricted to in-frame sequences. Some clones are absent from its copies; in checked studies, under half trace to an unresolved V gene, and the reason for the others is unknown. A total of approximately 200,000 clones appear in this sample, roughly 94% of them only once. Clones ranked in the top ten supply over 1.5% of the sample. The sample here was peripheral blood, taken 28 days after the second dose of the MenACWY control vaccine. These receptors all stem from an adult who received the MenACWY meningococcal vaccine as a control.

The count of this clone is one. The CDR3 sequence: CASSITQGTQPQHF. The CDR3 coding sequence is TGTGCCAGTAGTATAACACAGGGGACTCAGCCCCAGCATTTT. The chain recombines TRBV19 with TRBJ1-5; TRBD1 matches at 7 bases. V lost 2 bases to trimming and J lost 6 bases; unmatched junction nucleotides: 4. The CDR3 covers 14 residues. Germline V lookup: CDR1 LNHDA, CDR2 SQIVND (reference sequence).

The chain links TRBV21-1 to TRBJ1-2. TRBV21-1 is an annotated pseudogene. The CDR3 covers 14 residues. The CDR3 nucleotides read TGTGCCAGCAGCAGTAGAGGGGCTACTTATGGCTACACCTTC. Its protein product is CASSSRGATYGYTF.

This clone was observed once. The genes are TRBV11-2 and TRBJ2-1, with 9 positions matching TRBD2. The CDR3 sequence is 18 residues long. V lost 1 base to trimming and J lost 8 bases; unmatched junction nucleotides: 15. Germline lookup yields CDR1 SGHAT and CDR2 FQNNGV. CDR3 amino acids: CASSLVGGSGGAEHEQFF. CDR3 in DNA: TGTGCCAGCAGCTTAGTGGGAGGTAGCGGGGGAGCCGAGCATGAGCAGTTCTTC.

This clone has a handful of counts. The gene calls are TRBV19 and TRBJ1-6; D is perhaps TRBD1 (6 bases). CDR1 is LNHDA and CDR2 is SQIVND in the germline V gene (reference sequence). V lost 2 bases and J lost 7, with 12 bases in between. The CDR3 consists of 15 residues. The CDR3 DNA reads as TGTGCCAGTAGTATATTCAGGGGTTACAATTCACCCCTCCACTTT. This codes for CASSIFRGYNSPLHF.

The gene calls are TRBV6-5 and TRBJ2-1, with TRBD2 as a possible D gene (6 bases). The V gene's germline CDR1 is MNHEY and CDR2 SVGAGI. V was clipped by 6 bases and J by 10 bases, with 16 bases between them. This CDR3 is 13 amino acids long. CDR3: CASRFPAGWEQFF. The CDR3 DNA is TGTGCCAGCAGATTTCCGGCGGGGTGGGAGCAGTTCTTC.

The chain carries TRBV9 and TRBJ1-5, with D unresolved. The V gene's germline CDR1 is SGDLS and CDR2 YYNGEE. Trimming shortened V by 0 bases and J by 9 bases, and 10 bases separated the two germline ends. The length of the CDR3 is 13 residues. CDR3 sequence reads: CASSVETVGPQHF. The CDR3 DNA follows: TGTGCCAGCAGCGTAGAGACCGTTGGGCCCCAGCATTTT.

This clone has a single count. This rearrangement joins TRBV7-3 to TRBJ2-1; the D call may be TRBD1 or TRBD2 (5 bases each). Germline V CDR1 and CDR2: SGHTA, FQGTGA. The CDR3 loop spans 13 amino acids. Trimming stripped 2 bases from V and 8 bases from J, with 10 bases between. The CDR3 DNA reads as TGTGCCAGCAGCTTAGAATCGGGGCATGAGCAGTTCTTC. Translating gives CASSLESGHEQFF.

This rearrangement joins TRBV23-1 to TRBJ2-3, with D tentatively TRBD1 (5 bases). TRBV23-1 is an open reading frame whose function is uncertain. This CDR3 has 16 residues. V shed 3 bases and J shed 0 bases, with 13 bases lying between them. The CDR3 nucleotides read TGCGCCAGCAGTCAGTCCACAGGCGATAGCACAGATACGCAGTATTTT. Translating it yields CASSQSTGDSTDTQYF.

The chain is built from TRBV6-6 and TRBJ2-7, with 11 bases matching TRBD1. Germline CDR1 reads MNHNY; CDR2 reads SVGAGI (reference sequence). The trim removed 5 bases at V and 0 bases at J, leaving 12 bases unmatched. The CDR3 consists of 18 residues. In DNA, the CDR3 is TGTGCCAGCAGTCCTGAGGACAGGGGGCCTCTGAGCTCCTACGAGCAGTACTTC. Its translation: CASSPEDRGPLSSYEQYF.

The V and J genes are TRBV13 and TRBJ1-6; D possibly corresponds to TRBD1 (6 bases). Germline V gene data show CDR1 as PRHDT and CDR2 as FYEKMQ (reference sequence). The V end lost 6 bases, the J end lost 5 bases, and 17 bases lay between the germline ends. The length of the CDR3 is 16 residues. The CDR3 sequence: CASRQIQGSNNSPLHF. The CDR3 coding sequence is TGTGCCAGCAGGCAGATCCAGGGGTCCAATAATTCACCCCTCCACTTT.

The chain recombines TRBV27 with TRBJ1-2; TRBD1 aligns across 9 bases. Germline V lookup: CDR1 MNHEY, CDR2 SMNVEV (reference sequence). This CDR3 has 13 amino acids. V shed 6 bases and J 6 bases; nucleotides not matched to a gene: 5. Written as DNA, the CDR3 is TGTGCCAGCAGGGGACAGGGTTTCAATGGCTACACCTTC. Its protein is CASRGQGFNGYTF.

CDR3 region: CASNSGARVWTDTQYF. CDR3 bases: TGTGCCAGCAATAGCGGAGCGAGGGTTTGGACAGATACGCAGTATTTT. The chain joins TRBV28 to TRBJ2-3; tentatively, D is TRBD2 (6 bases). With 7 bases removed from V and 3 bases from J, the gap between germline ends came to 20 bases. CDR3 size: 16 residues. Germline V CDR1 and CDR2: MDHEN, SYDVKM.

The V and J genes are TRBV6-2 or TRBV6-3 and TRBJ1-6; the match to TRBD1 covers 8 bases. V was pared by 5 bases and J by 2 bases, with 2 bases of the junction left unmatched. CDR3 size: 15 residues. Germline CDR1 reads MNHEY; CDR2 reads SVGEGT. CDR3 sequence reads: CASSKGQAYNSPLHF. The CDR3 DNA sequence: TGTGCCAGCAGTAAGGGACAGGCCTATAATTCACCCCTCCACTTT.

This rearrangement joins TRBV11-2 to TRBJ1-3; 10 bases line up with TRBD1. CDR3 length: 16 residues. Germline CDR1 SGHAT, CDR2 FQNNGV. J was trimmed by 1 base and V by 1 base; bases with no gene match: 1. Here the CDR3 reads CASSLGDRGSGNTIYF. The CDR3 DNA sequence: TGTGCCAGCAGCTTAGGGGACAGGGGATCTGGAAACACCATATATTTT.

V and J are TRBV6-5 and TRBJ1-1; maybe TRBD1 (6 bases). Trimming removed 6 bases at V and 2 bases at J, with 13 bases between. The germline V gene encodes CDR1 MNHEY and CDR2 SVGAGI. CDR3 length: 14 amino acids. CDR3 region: CASRWTELNTEAFF. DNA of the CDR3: TGTGCCAGCAGGTGGACAGAACTCAACACTGAAGCTTTCTTT.

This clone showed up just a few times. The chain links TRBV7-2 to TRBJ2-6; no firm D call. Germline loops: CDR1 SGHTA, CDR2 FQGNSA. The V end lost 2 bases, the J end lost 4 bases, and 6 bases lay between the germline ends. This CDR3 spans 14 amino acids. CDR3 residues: CASSLFPGANVLTF. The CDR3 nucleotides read TGTGCCAGCAGCTTATTTCCCGGGGCCAACGTCCTGACTTTC.

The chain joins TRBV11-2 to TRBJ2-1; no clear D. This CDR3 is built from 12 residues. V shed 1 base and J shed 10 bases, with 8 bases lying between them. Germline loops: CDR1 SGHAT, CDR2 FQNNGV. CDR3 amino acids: CASSLGNPEQFF. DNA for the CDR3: TGTGCCAGCAGCTTAGGTAATCCAGAGCAGTTCTTC.

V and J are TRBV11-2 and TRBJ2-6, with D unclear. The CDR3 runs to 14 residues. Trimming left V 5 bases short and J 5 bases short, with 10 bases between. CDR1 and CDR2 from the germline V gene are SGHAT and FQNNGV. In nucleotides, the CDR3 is TGTGCCAGCAGCAGGGCTCCTAGGGCCAACGTCCTGACTTTC. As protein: CASSRAPRANVLTF.

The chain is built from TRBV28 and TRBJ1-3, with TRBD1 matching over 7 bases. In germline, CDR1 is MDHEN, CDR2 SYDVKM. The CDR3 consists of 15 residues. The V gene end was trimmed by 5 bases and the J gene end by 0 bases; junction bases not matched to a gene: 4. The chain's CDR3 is CASSRTGPSGNTIYF. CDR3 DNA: TGTGCCAGCAGTCGGACAGGCCCCTCTGGAAACACCATATATTTT.

CDR3 loop: CASSVDPSEYNEQFF. CDR3 nucleotides: TGTGCCAGCAGCGTAGACCCGAGCGAATACAATGAGCAGTTCTTC. The rearrangement uses TRBV9 and TRBJ2-1; no clear D gene. The ends were cut back, 0 bases at V and 4 bases at J, with 11 bases in the middle. The CDR3 has 15 amino acids. Germline V gene lookup returns CDR1 SGDLS and CDR2 YYNGEE. Variable domain in full (rest from reference TRBV9 and TRBJ2-1): DSGVTQTPKHLITATGQRVTLRCSPRSGDLSVYWYQQSLDQGLQFLIQYYNGEERAKGNILERFSAQQFPDLHSELNLSSLELGDSALYFCASSVDPSEYNEQFFGPGTRLTVL.

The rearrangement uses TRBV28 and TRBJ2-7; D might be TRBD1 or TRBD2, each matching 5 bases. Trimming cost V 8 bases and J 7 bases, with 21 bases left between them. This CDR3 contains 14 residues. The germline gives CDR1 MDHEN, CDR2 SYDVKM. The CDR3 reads CASRGDHLSGEQYF. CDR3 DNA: TGTGCCAGCCGAGGGGACCACCTCTCGGGGGAGCAGTACTTC.

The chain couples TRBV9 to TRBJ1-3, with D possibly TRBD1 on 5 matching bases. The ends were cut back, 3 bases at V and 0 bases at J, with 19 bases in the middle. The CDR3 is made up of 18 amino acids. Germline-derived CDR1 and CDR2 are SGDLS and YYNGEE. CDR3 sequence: CASSGEGTRDLSGNTIYF. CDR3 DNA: TGTGCCAGCAGCGGAGAGGGGACCAGGGACCTCTCTGGAAACACCATATATTTT.

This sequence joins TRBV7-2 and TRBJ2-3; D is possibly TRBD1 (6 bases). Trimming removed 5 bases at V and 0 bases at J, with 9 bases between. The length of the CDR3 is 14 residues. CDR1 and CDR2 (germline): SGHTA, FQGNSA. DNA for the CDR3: TGTGCCAGCAGCCCAGGGGTTAGCACAGATACGCAGTATTTT. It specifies CASSPGVSTDTQYF.

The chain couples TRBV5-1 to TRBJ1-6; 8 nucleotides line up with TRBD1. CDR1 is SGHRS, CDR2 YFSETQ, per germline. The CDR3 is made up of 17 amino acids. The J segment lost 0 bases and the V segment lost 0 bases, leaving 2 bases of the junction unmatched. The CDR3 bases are TGCGCCAGCAGCTTGGACAGGGGGAGCTCCTATAATTCACCCCTCCACTTT. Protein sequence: CASSLDRGSSYNSPLHF.

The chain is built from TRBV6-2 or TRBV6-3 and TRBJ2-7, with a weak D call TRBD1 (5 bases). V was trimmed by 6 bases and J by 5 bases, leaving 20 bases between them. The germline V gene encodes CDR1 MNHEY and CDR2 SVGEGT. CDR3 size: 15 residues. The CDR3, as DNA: TGTGCCAGCAGCCCCCCCGTCAGGGAAGGGGACGAGCAGTACTTC. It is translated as CASSPPVREGDEQYF.

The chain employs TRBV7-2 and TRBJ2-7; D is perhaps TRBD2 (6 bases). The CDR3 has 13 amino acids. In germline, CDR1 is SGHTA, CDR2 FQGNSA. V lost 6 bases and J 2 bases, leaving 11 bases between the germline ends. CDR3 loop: CASRSSAAYEQYF. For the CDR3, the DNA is TGTGCCAGCAGGTCTAGCGCTGCCTACGAGCAGTACTTC.

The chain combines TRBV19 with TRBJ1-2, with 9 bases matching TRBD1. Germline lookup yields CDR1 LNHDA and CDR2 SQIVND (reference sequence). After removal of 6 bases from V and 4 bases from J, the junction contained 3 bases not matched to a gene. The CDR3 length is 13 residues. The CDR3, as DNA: TGTGCCAGTAGGGGACAGGGAACCTATGGCTACACCTTC. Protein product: CASRGQGTYGYTF. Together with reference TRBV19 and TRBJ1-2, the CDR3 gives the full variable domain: DGGITQSPKYLFRKEGQNVTLSCEQNLNHDAMYWYRQDPGQGLRLIYYSQIVNDFQKGDIAEGYSVSREKKESFPLTVTSAQKNPTAFYLCASRGQGTYGYTFGSGTRLTVV.